These 14 T cell receptor beta chains share one sample of origin, sequenced in a study of OX40 agonist ivuxolimab in advanced cancers. Here immunoSEQ multiplex PCR was the method, and the copy in TCRdb shows in-frame clones only, minus some. Of approximately 70,000 clones detected, around 90% appear once; the ten largest clones hold approximately 6%. The sequencing here drew on CD4+ or CD8+ T cells sorted from blood, taken in a trial of the OX40 agonist ivuxolimab. The receptor set was obtained from an adult with an advanced solid tumor such as melanoma, head and neck, liver or kidney cancer.

The V and J genes are TRBV7-9 and TRBJ1-4; the D gene is possibly TRBD1 (6 bases). V shed 5 bases and J shed 5 bases, with 21 bases lying between them. Germline V lookup: CDR1 SEHNR, CDR2 FQNEAQ (reference sequence). The CDR3 sequence is 17 residues long. The CDR3 sequence: CASSERGAGAENEKLFF. Written as DNA, the CDR3 is TGTGCCAGCAGCGAGCGCGGGGCGGGGGCCGAGAATGAAAAACTGTTTTTT.

This chain connects TRBV9 to TRBJ2-7; TRBD1 agrees at 7 bases. Trimming cost V 3 bases and J 5 bases; bases outside gene matches: 8. CDR1 SGDLS and CDR2 YYNGEE come from the germline V gene. The CDR3 loop spans 14 amino acids. The CDR3 reads CASSGDTGDNEQYF. The CDR3 DNA is TGTGCCAGCAGCGGAGACACAGGGGACAACGAGCAGTACTTC.

This clone appeared a single time. The V and J genes are TRBV6-5 and TRBJ2-2, with a tentative D call TRBD1 (5 bases). V lost 2 bases and J 2 bases, leaving 9 bases between the germline ends. The CDR3 extends over 15 amino acids. CDR1 is MNHEY and CDR2 is SVGAGI in the germline V gene. DNA of the CDR3: TGTGCCAGCAGTTACGGGCAGGGAAACACCGGGGAGCTGTTTTTT. Translating gives CASSYGQGNTGELFF.

This sequence joins TRBV7-2 and TRBJ1-1; D may be TRBD1 (6 bases). Germline lookup yields CDR1 SGHTA and CDR2 FQGNSA. This CDR3 spans 16 amino acids. Between the trimmed V and J ends, which lost 3 bases and 1 base, there was a span of 15 bases. CDR3 sequence: CASSFQGIDRNTEAFF. In nucleotides, the CDR3 is TGTGCCAGCAGCTTCCAGGGGATAGATAGGAACACTGAAGCTTTCTTT.

This chain uses TRBV27 with TRBJ2-1, with 7 bases that match TRBD1. The germline gives CDR1 MNHEY, CDR2 SMNVEV (reference sequence). V lost 5 bases, J lost 11 bases, and 18 bases stayed unmatched. The CDR3 is made up of 16 amino acids. The CDR3 region has the DNA TGTGCCAGCAGTCCCAGGACAGGAGGCGCAACTAAGCAGCAGTTCTTC. As protein: CASSPRTGGATKQQFF.

V gene TRBV29-1 combines with J gene TRBJ1-2; D is unresolved. The CDR3 covers 21 residues. Per germline, CDR1 SQVTM and CDR2 ANQGSEA. V was clipped by 4 bases and J by 5 bases, with 38 bases between them. CDR3 protein: CSVGEPDKIHNRVIDRYGYTF. CDR3 in DNA: TGCAGCGTTGGAGAGCCAGATAAAATCCATAATAGGGTGATAGATAGGTATGGCTACACCTTC.

This chain connects TRBV7-3 to TRBJ1-1, with a weak D call TRBD1 (6 bases). Germline CDR1 is SGHTA and CDR2 is FQGTGA. Trimming took off 3 bases at V and 5 bases at J, with 16 bases between the two ends. The CDR3 extends over 15 amino acids. The CDR3, as DNA: TGTGCCAGCAGCTTTGAGGGGGAACGTTATACTGAAGCTTTCTTT. It translates to CASSFEGERYTEAFF. The variable domain in full, completed from reference TRBV7-3 and TRBJ1-1, reads GAGVSQTPSNKVTEKGKYVELRCDPISGHTALYWYRQSLGQGPEFLIYFQGTGAADDSGLPNDRFFAVRPEGSVSTLKIQRTERGDSAVYLCASSFEGERYTEAFFGQGTRLTVV.

This clone was detected once. The chain is built from TRBV15 and TRBJ2-5; 9 bases are shared with TRBD2. Germline V gives CDR1 LNHNV, CDR2 YYDKDF (reference sequence). The length of the CDR3 is 15 residues. V trimming: 0 bases; J trimming: 4 bases; junction bases outside the gene matches: 3. CDR3: CATSRERGGGETQYF. The CDR3 nucleotides read TGTGCCACCAGCAGAGAGCGGGGGGGCGGAGAGACCCAGTACTTC.

The CDR3 DNA sequence: TGTGCCAGCACCTTGAGCCGGGACAGCGCCTACAATGAGCAGTTCTTC. It specifies CASTLSRDSAYNEQFF. V is TRBV2 and J is TRBJ2-1; 7 nucleotides agree with TRBD1. Trimming cost V 7 bases and J 2 bases; bases outside gene matches: 11. CDR3 size: 16 residues. The V gene's germline CDR1 is SNHLY and CDR2 FYNNEI.

V gene TRBV4-3 combines with J gene TRBJ1-2; D call uncertain. The germline V and J ends were trimmed by 1 base and 0 bases, with 6 bases remaining between them. The CDR3 is made up of 14 amino acids. Germline V lookup: CDR1 LGHNA, CDR2 YSLEER. The CDR3 spells CASSQARANYGYTF. CDR3 nucleotide sequence: TGCGCCAGCAGCCAAGCGAGGGCTAACTATGGCTACACCTTC.

Here the CDR3 reads CASSLIGATYNEQFF. The CDR3 coding sequence is TGTGCCAGCAGCTTAATCGGGGCAACCTACAATGAGCAGTTCTTC. This sequence joins TRBV7-6 and TRBJ2-1; either TRBD1 or TRBD2 may supply D (5 bases each). V was shortened by 2 bases and J by 2 bases, with 10 bases between the two germline ends. The CDR3 spans 15 residues. Germline-derived CDR1 and CDR2 are SGHVS and FNYEAQ.

This clone was picked up one time. The chain carries TRBV18 and TRBJ2-7; TRBD1 aligns across 8 bases. The CDR3 consists of 15 residues. V lost 4 bases to trimming and J lost 2 bases; unmatched junction nucleotides: 7. Germline V gene data show CDR1 as KGHSH and CDR2 as LQKENI. CDR3 loop: CASSRDRGRTYEQYF. The CDR3 DNA reads as TGTGCCAGCTCACGCGACAGGGGAAGGACCTACGAGCAGTACTTC.

The V and J genes are TRBV27 and TRBJ2-5; D is possibly TRBD1 or TRBD2 (7 bases each). The V and J ends lost 6 bases and 5 bases respectively, with 22 bases between them. Germline V CDR1 and CDR2: MNHEY, SMNVEV (reference sequence). The CDR3 totals 16 residues. This chain's CDR3 is CASSPNLGGGLETQYF. In nucleotides, the CDR3 is TGTGCCAGCAGCCCCAACCTGGGAGGGGGCCTGGAGACCCAGTACTTC.

The chain joins TRBV15 to TRBJ1-1, with D unresolved. This CDR3 has 14 residues. Between the trimmed V and J ends, which lost 0 bases and 3 bases, there was a span of 8 bases. CDR1 is LNHNV, CDR2 YYDKDF, per germline (reference sequence). CDR3 region: CATSRDRAHTEAFF. CDR3 nucleotides: TGTGCCACCAGCAGAGATAGGGCCCACACTGAAGCTTTCTTT.